The 3 T cell receptor beta chains reported below all come from one sample, sequenced in a study of blood T cell repertoires in COVID-19. Data came from immunoSEQ multiplex PCR; TCRdb stores just in-frame clones and leaves some out. The sample lists 130,000 or so clones, over 70% occurring once. Input material: peripheral blood. These receptors all come from a man in his sixties with active or convalescent COVID-19.

V usage is TRBV7-8 and J usage is TRBJ2-7; TRBD1 matches 10 bases. The CDR3 loop spans 15 amino acids. Looked up from germline, CDR1 is SGHVS and CDR2 is FQNEAQ. Trimming took 2 bases from V and 3 from J; bases not matched to a gene: 4. The CDR3 is CASSLRDRGIYEQYF. CDR3 sequence (DNA): TGTGCCAGCAGCTTAAGGGACAGGGGTATCTACGAGCAGTACTTC.

The chain recombines TRBV11-2 with TRBJ2-5, with 7 bases matching TRBD1. CDR3 length: 14 residues. V gave up 5 bases and J gave up 6 bases; unmatched junction bases: 9. Germline V gene data show CDR1 as SGHAT and CDR2 as FQNNGV. CDR3 nucleotides: TGTGCCAGCAGCCCAGGGACAGTTGTAAAGACCCAGTACTTC. Amino acids: CASSPGTVVKTQYF.

Remarks on this clone: Other DNA sequences in this sample translate to the same CDR3. V is TRBV28 and J is TRBJ2-7; D is ambiguous. The CDR3 is 12 amino acids. V was shortened by 5 bases and J by 4 bases, with 9 bases between the two germline ends. Germline CDR1 and CDR2: MDHEN and SYDVKM. CDR3 amino acids: CASSLSRYEQYF. For the CDR3, the DNA is TGTGCCAGCAGTCTCTCCCGGTACGAGCAGTACTTC.